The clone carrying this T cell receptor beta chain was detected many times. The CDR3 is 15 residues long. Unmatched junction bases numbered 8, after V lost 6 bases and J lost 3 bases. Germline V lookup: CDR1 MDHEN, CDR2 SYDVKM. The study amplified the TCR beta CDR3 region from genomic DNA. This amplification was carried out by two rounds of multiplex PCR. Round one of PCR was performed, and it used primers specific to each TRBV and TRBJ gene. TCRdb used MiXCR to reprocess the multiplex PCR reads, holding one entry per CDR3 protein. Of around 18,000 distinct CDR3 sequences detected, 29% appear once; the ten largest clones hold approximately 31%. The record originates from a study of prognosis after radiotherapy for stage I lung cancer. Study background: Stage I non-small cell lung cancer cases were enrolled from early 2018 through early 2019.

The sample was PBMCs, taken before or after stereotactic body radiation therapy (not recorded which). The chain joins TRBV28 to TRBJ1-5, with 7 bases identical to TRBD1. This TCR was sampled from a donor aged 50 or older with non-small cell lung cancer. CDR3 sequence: CASRSQGINNQPQHF. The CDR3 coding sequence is TGTGCCAGCAGATCACAGGGGATTAACAATCAGCCCCAGCATTTT.